These T cell receptor beta chains were read from a single sample in a study of blood T cell repertoires in COVID-19. Repertoires were generated with immunoSEQ multiplex PCR, while TCRdb's copy carries only in-frame clones and drops some. The profile covers tens of thousands of clones, with 76% appearing a single time and roughly 7.3% taken by the ten largest. Sequencing was carried out using peripheral blood. Every receptor here comes from a man between 65 and 80 years old with acute or convalescent COVID-19. Both conserved end residues are part of each CDR3. Fields, in order: J gene, D gene, clone size, V gene, CDR3 protein, CDR3 DNA. D genes are given only for firm matches. Size is omitted from some rows. Given values are once, few, many or a class for expanded clones.

>TRBJ1-4|TRBD1|-|TRBV5-4
CASSSGTGIEKLFF
TGTGCCAGCAGCTCCGGGACAGGGATTGAAAAACTGTTTTTT
>TRBJ2-7|-|-|TRBV7-6
CASSSTTENYEQYF
TGTGCCAGCAGCTCCACGACAGAAAACTACGAGCAGTACTTC
>TRBJ2-5|TRBD1|-|TRBV24-1
CATSEDRGKRETQYF
TGTGCCACCAGTGAGGACAGGGGGAAACGGGAGACCCAGTACTTC
>TRBJ1-5|TRBD1|-|TRBV5-8
CASSLGEGTGGALNNQPQHF
TGTGCCAGCAGCTTGGGAGAGGGGACAGGGGGGGCTCTAAACAATCAGCCCCAGCATTTT
>TRBJ1-2|TRBD1|-|TRBV2
CASRGTGLYSDGYTF
TGTGCCAGCCGGGGGACAGGGTTATACTCGGATGGCTACACCTTC
>TRBJ1-4|-|-|TRBV7-9
CASSSDRNEKLFF
TGTGCCAGCAGCTCCGACAGGAATGAAAAACTGTTTTTT
>TRBJ1-2|-|-|TRBV10-3
CAINLGADYGYTF
TGTGCCATCAACCTTGGGGCTGACTATGGCTACACCTTC
>TRBJ1-4|TRBD1|-|TRBV7-2
CASSLGQGAEKLFF
TGTGCCAGCAGCCTGGGGCAGGGGGCGGAAAAACTGTTTTTT
>TRBJ2-7|-|-|TRBV28
CASSSGEFFYYEQYF
TGTGCCAGCAGTTCAGGGGAGTTTTTCTACTACGAGCAGTACTTC
>TRBJ1-6|-|-|TRBV19
CASSDGRGKVYNSPLHF
TGTGCCAGTAGTGACGGACGGGGGAAGGTCTATAATTCACCCCTCCACTTT
>TRBJ2-1|TRBD2|-|TRBV28
CASSSSGRAVREQFF
TGTGCCAGCAGTTCTAGCGGGAGGGCCGTGCGTGAGCAGTTCTTC
>TRBJ1-1|-|-|TRBV27
CASRPRDTPKAFF
TGTGCCAGCAGACCCAGGGACACCCCTAAAGCTTTCTTT
>TRBJ1-1|TRBD1|-|TRBV27
CASSKGGTGATEAFF
TGTGCCAGCTCTAAAGGTGGGACAGGGGCCACTGAAGCTTTCTTT
>TRBJ2-3|-|-|TRBV3-1/TRBV3-2
CASSQGARYSDTQYF
TGTGCCAGCAGCCAAGGCGCGCGATACTCAGATACGCAGTATTTT
>TRBJ2-5|-|-|TRBV7-9
CASSSTGGPQETQYF
TGTGCCAGCAGCTCTACAGGTGGCCCACAAGAGACCCAGTACTTC
>TRBJ2-2|-|few|TRBV6-5
CASRVLPGNTGELFF
TGTGCCAGCCGGGTCCTACCCGGAAACACCGGGGAGCTGTTTTTT
>TRBJ1-1|TRBD1|few|TRBV7-6
CASSLMQGGNTEAFF
TGTGCCAGCAGCTTAATGCAGGGGGGGAACACTGAAGCTTTCTTT
>TRBJ1-5|-|-|TRBV21-1
CASSKRDRTYNQPQHF
TGTGCCAGCAGCAAACGCGACAGAACCTACAATCAGCCCCAGCATTTT
>TRBJ2-3|TRBD2|-|TRBV7-6
CASSFYRRGGRDTQYF
TGTGCCAGCAGCTTTTATCGGCGGGGGGGCCGCGATACGCAGTATTTT
>TRBJ1-2|TRBD1|-|TRBV28
CASSVKGQLNNYGYTF
TGTGCCAGCAGTGTTAAGGGACAGCTAAATAACTATGGCTACACCTTC
>TRBJ2-5|-|-|TRBV2
CASSDGGGLQETQYF
TGTGCCAGCAGTGATGGGGGAGGATTACAAGAGACCCAGTACTTC
>TRBJ1-5|-|-|TRBV6-5
CASSPGTGGNQPQHF
TGTGCCAGCAGCCCCGGGACGGGAGGGAATCAGCCCCAGCATTTT
>TRBJ1-1|-|-|TRBV5-1
CASSSDSTQNTEAFF
TGCGCCAGCAGTTCCGACAGTACTCAGAACACTGAAGCTTTCTTT
>TRBJ2-5|-|-|TRBV2
CASSIERIQETQYF
TGTGCCAGCAGTATCGAGCGCATACAAGAGACCCAGTACTTC
>TRBJ1-1|-|-|TRBV5-4
CASSLAGGRGEAFF
TGTGCCAGCAGCTTGGCCGGCGGGAGGGGTGAAGCTTTCTTT
>TRBJ1-3|-|-|TRBV6-5
CASSFRDSRSGNTIYF
TGTGCCAGCAGTTTTCGGGACTCACGCTCTGGAAACACCATATATTTT
>TRBJ2-7|-|-|TRBV4-1
CASSQDPTSPSTYEQYF
TGCGCCAGCAGCCAAGATCCCACTAGCCCTTCTACCTACGAGCAGTACTTC
>TRBJ2-2|-|-|TRBV19
CASSISDDTGELFF
TGTGCCAGTAGTATATCAGATGACACCGGGGAGCTGTTTTTT
>TRBJ2-6|-|-|TRBV5-1
CASSLGAFKITSSGANVLTF
TGCGCCAGCAGCCTAGGAGCGTTTAAGATTACGTCCTCTGGGGCCAACGTCCTGACTTTC
>TRBJ1-6|-|-|TRBV6-5
CASSLAGLANSPLHF
TGTGCCAGCAGTTTAGCAGGGTTGGCTAATTCACCCCTCCACTTT
>TRBJ1-2|-|-|TRBV28
CASSLLAYYGYTF
TGTGCCAGCAGTTTATTGGCATACTATGGCTACACCTTC
>TRBJ1-2|TRBD1|-|TRBV5-1
CASSPGQGVDGYTF
TGCGCCAGCAGCCCCGGACAGGGGGTCGATGGCTACACCTTC
>TRBJ2-1|TRBD1|once|TRBV7-2
CASSTPGQGYNEQFF
TGTGCCAGCAGTACTCCGGGACAGGGGTACAATGAGCAGTTCTTC
>TRBJ2-2|-|-|TRBV4-2
CASSQGAGPNTGELFF
TGTGCCAGCAGCCAAGGGGCGGGCCCGAACACCGGGGAGCTGTTTTTT
>TRBJ1-2|TRBD1|-|TRBV28
CASSSQGTGGAGYGYTF
TGTGCCAGCAGTTCGCAAGGGACAGGGGGCGCAGGCTATGGCTACACCTTC